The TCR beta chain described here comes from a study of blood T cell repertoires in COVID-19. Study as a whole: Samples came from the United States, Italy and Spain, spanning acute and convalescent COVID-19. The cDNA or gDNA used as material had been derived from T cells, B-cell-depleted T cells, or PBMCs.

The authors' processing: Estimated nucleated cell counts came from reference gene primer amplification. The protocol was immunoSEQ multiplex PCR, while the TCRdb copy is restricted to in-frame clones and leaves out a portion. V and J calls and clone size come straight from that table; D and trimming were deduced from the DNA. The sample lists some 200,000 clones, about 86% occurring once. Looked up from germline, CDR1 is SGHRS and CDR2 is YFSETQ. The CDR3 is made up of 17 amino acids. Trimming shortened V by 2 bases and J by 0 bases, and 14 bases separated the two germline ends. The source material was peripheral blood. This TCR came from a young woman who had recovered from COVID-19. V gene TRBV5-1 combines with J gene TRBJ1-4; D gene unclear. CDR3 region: CASSLNTPTTTNEKLFF. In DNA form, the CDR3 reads TGCGCCAGCAGCTTAAATACACCAACCACAACTAATGAAAAACTGTTTTTT.